Presented here are 2 T cell receptor beta chains from one specimen sequenced in a study of glioma-infiltrating T cells. The iRepertoire nested amplicon-rescue multiplex PCR amplified TCR alpha and beta CDR3s from RNA. MiXCR was run by TCRdb on the multiplex PCR reads, yielding one entry per CDR3 protein. The sample carries approximately 400,000 distinct CDR3 sequences, 41% recorded once. Source material: glioma tissue, nonneoplastic brain tissue, or PBMCs (not recorded which). The origin of the receptors is a human donor with low-grade glioma or glioblastoma, undergoing nonglioma brain surgery, or in good health (not recorded which).

The chain's CDR3 is CASSWASLNTEAFF. The CDR3 DNA sequence: TGTGCCAGCAGTTGGGCCTCTTTGAACACTGAAGCTTTCTTT. The gene calls are TRBV12-3 or TRBV12-4 and TRBJ1-1; D gene ambiguous. The CDR3 runs to 14 residues. Trimming took 4 bases from V and 0 from J, leaving 9 bases between them.

A remark on this clonotype: This sequence may be a read error, since a much larger clone differs from it by one base. The CDR3 sequence: CATSRWTGENTEAFF. The CDR3 nucleotides are TGTGCCACCAGCAGATGGACAGGAGAGAACACTGAAGCTTTCTTT. The rearrangement links TRBV15 to TRBJ1-1; 7 bases are a match to TRBD1. The germline V gene has CDR1 LNHNV and CDR2 YYDKDF (reference sequence). V gave up 2 bases and J gave up 1 base; unmatched junction bases: 4. The CDR3 contains 15 residues.